Shown below are 9 T cell receptor beta chains from a single sample sequenced in a study of cytomegalovirus exposure and HLA in healthy donors. The PCR used 60 Vbeta and 13 Jbeta primers. The repertoire was sequenced with immunoSEQ multiplex PCR; TCRdb's copy has only in-frame clones and lacks some. The sample holds just over 150,000 clones. The sequencing sample was made of PBMCs. The source is an older woman in good health and CMV-seronegative.

This sequence joins TRBV4-1 and TRBJ2-7; D call uncertain. Germline V gene sequence: CDR1 MGHRA, CDR2 YSYEKL. The length of the CDR3 is 14 residues. The V end lost 4 bases, the J end lost 0 bases, and 10 bases lay between the germline ends. The CDR3 region has the DNA TGCGCCAGCAGCCCAGTTAACCCCTCCTACGAGCAGTACTTC. Protein product: CASSPVNPSYEQYF.

The chain couples TRBV2 to TRBJ2-5, with 7 positions matching TRBD1. Trimming took 5 bases from V and 5 from J; bases not matched to a gene: 8. From germline, CDR1 is SNHLY and CDR2 FYNNEI. The length of the CDR3 is 14 residues. CDR3 loop: CASSRQGMGETQYF. The CDR3 nucleotides read TGTGCCAGCAGTCGACAGGGAATGGGGGAGACCCAGTACTTC.

This chain connects TRBV5-4 to TRBJ2-2, with a weak D call TRBD1 (6 bases). The CDR3 is made up of 15 amino acids. The V end lost 1 base, the J end lost 6 bases, and 13 bases lay between the germline ends. From germline, CDR1 is SGHNT and CDR2 YYREEE (reference sequence). CDR3 DNA: TGTGCCAGCAGCTTGTTAGGGAAGGGGGCCGGGGAGCTGTTTTTT. It specifies CASSLLGKGAGELFF.

The chain joins TRBV5-5 to TRBJ1-1, with D possibly matching TRBD1 (6 bases). From germline, CDR1 is SGHKS and CDR2 YYEKEE (reference sequence). The CDR3 is made up of 15 amino acids. The V end was cut by 4 bases, the J end by 1 base, with 14 bases between. The CDR3 DNA follows: TGTGCCAGCAGCCCCTGGGAGGGGGGGAACACTGAAGCTTTCTTT. It is translated as CASSPWEGGNTEAFF.

The chain is built from TRBV7-3 and TRBJ2-1, with 7 bases lining up with TRBD2. This CDR3 region has 14 residues. Germline loops: CDR1 SGHTA, CDR2 FQGTGA. Trimming cost V 5 bases and J 9 bases; bases outside gene matches: 10. The CDR3 DNA follows: TGTGCCAGCAGCCCCTCGGGAGGTAGCGCTGAGCAGTTCTTC. Its translation: CASSPSGGSAEQFF.

The chain has TRBV29-1 and TRBJ2-5; TRBD2 matches at 11 bases. Germline CDR1 SQVTM, CDR2 ANQGSEA. V lost 4 bases to trimming and J lost 2 bases; unmatched junction nucleotides: 3. This CDR3 has 14 amino acids. CDR3 sequence (DNA): TGCAGCGTTGGGGTAGCGGGGGGGCAAGAGACCCAGTACTTC. Encoded protein: CSVGVAGGQETQYF.

The V and J genes are TRBV19 and TRBJ1-1, with TRBD1 as a possible D gene (5 bases). V lost 5 bases to trimming and J lost 14 bases, with 18 bases between them. CDR3 size: 12 residues. CDR1 is LNHDA, CDR2 SQIVND, per germline (reference sequence). CDR3 loop: CASSLQVGGQFF. In DNA, the CDR3 is TGTGCCAGTAGTCTACAGGTTGGCGGTCAGTTCTTT.

The V call is TRBV12-5, the J call TRBJ2-7; 10 bases are shared with TRBD2. With V trimmed by 2 bases and J by 2 bases, 9 bases remained unmatched. The CDR3 has 17 amino acids. Germline CDR1 is LGHNT and CDR2 is FRNRAP. The CDR3 nucleotides read TGTGCTAGTGGTTTGCCCGTTCCTAGCGGGAGAGCCTACGAGCAGTACTTC. Protein: CASGLPVPSGRAYEQYF.

The chain recombines TRBV7-9 with TRBJ1-5; D call uncertain. The germline CDR1 and CDR2 sequences are SEHNR and FQNEAQ (reference sequence). Trimming shortened V by 5 bases and J by 4 bases, and 12 bases separated the two germline ends. The CDR3 spans 14 residues. The CDR3 loop reads CASSPERGNQPQHF. The CDR3 DNA reads as TGTGCCAGCAGCCCCGAGCGCGGGAATCAGCCCCAGCATTTT.